The 30 T cell receptor beta chains below all came from one sample that was sequenced in a study of T cells in Graves' hyperthyroidism and ophthalmopathy. It was RNA transcripts that yielded the amplified TCR beta CDR3 regions. A set of HTBI primers served as the primers for a first-round RT-PCR of the TCR CDR3. From the multiplex PCR reads, TCRdb called clonotypes with MiXCR, one entry per CDR3 protein. This table has 600,000 to 800,000 distinct CDR3 sequences, 30% to 40% appearing once. Material: blood. Receptors originate from a woman aged 35 to 49 with Graves' hyperthyroidism.

This clonotype has only a few counts. The genes are TRBV20-1 and TRBJ2-5, with no clear D. The CDR3 totals 14 residues. The germline CDR1 and CDR2 sequences are DFQATT and SNEGSKA (reference sequence). Trimming removed 0 bases from V and 5 bases from J, with 13 bases in between. The CDR3, as DNA: TGCAGTGCTAGAGATCCCCGGTTCCAGGAGACCCAGTACTTC. As protein: CSARDPRFQETQYF.

This clonotype has more than one count but fewer than ten. This chain joins TRBV13 and TRBJ1-4; the D is unclear. CDR3 size: 14 residues. The V gene's germline CDR1 is PRHDT and CDR2 FYEKMQ (reference sequence). Between the trimmed V and J ends, which lost 6 bases and 5 bases, there was a span of 13 bases. CDR3 loop: CASRMRQGNEKLFF. The CDR3, as DNA: TGTGCCAGCAGGATGAGACAAGGAAATGAAAAACTGTTTTTT.

A word on this clonotype: A read error may be the cause here, since a much bigger clone is one base away. J is TRBJ1-1 and V is TRBV10-3; D perhaps matches TRBD1 (5 bases). Germline V gene data show CDR1 as ENHRY and CDR2 as SYGVKD. Trimming took off 5 bases at V and 0 bases at J, with 10 bases between the two ends. The CDR3 runs to 14 residues. This chain's CDR3 is CAISLRGLNTEAFF. The CDR3 nucleotides are TGTGCCATCAGTCTTAGGGGCTTGAACACTGAAGCTTTCTTT.

In the case of this clonotype: This could be a read error, since a much larger clone is one nucleotide away. This sequence joins TRBV7-2 and TRBJ2-7; D is undetermined. Deletions cut 3 bases from V and 2 bases from J, with 11 bases between. The germline gives CDR1 SGHTA, CDR2 FQGNSA. This CDR3 region has 14 residues. The CDR3 sequence: CASSFQSAPYEQYF. The CDR3 DNA is TGTGCCAGCAGCTTTCAGAGTGCACCCTACGAGCAGTACTTC.

This clonotype was detected ten times or more. The chain recombines TRBV6-1 with TRBJ1-2; 9 nucleotides line up with TRBD1. The CDR3 totals 15 residues. Germline CDR1 MNHNS, CDR2 SASEGT. V gave up 3 bases and J gave up 3 bases; unmatched junction bases: 5. The CDR3 nucleotides read TGTGCCAGCAGTGAGCGGTGGGACAGGGACTATGGCTACACCTTC. As protein: CASSERWDRDYGYTF.

In its sample, this clonotype was seen many times. The chain uses TRBV19 and TRBJ2-2; TRBD2 aligns across 7 bases. CDR1 and CDR2 (germline): LNHDA, SQIVND (reference sequence). CDR3 size: 13 residues. V was clipped by 6 bases and J by 4 bases; unmatched bases: 2. Written as DNA, the CDR3 is TGTGCCAGTAGGTGGGGGGGCACCGGGGAGCTGTTTTTT. This codes for CASRWGGTGELFF.

This clonotype was seen repeatedly, ten times or more. V gene TRBV13 combines with J gene TRBJ2-5; D possibly corresponds to TRBD1 (5 bases). The V end was cut by 5 bases, the J end by 0 bases, with 16 bases between. Germline V gives CDR1 PRHDT, CDR2 FYEKMQ (reference sequence). This CDR3 contains 16 residues. CDR3 residues: CASSAQLGHHQETQYF. CDR3 nucleotide sequence: TGTGCCAGCAGCGCCCAATTGGGGCACCACCAAGAGACCCAGTACTTC.

This clonotype appeared a few times. The gene calls are TRBV11-3 and TRBJ1-2; tentatively, D is TRBD1 (5 bases). Germline V gene data show CDR1 as SGHNT and CDR2 as YENEEA. The CDR3 has 13 amino acids. Between the trimmed V and J ends, which lost 5 bases and 7 bases, there was a span of 14 bases. CDR3 sequence reads: CASSQDAGGGYTF. DNA of the CDR3: TGTGCCAGCAGCCAAGATGCCGGGGGTGGCTACACCTTC.

The sample holds a few counts of this clonotype. The rearrangement links TRBV7-9 to TRBJ1-2; no definite D call. The germline CDR1 and CDR2 sequences are SEHNR and FQNEAQ (reference sequence). This CDR3 is 12 amino acids long. The germline V and J ends were trimmed by 6 bases and 8 bases, with 13 bases remaining between them. This CDR3 is CASSPTLGGYTF. The CDR3 DNA follows: TGTGCCAGCAGTCCCACTTTGGGAGGCTACACCTTC.

This clonotype was found a few times. The chain uses TRBV19 and TRBJ1-2, with 7 bases fitting TRBD1. Per germline, CDR1 LNHDA and CDR2 SQIVND (reference sequence). This CDR3 has 13 amino acids. V trimming: 5 bases; J trimming: 7 bases; junction bases outside the gene matches: 7. The CDR3 reads CASSWSQGVGYTF. CDR3 coding DNA: TGTGCCAGTAGTTGGAGTCAGGGGGTTGGCTACACCTTC. Full variable domain (outside the CDR3, taken from reference TRBV19 and TRBJ1-2): DGGITQSPKYLFRKEGQNVTLSCEQNLNHDAMYWYRQDPGQGLRLIYYSQIVNDFQKGDIAEGYSVSREKKESFPLTVTSAQKNPTAFYLCASSWSQGVGYTFGSGTRLTVV.

The chain joins TRBV29-1 to TRBJ1-2, with TRBD1 matching over 9 bases. The germline V gene encodes CDR1 SQVTM and CDR2 ANQGSEA. The trim removed 4 bases at V and 4 bases at J, leaving 1 base unmatched. The CDR3 contains 12 residues. The CDR3 spells CSVGTGVYGYTF. The CDR3 nucleotides read TGCAGCGTTGGGACAGGGGTCTATGGCTACACCTTC.

This clonotype was seen repeatedly, ten times or more. This chain links TRBV20-1 with TRBJ2-5; D ambiguous. V lost 3 bases and J 1 base, leaving 9 bases between the germline ends. Germline V gene lookup returns CDR1 DFQATT and CDR2 SNEGSKA (reference sequence). The CDR3 has 13 amino acids. CDR3 sequence reads: CSASKATQETQYF. In DNA, the CDR3 is TGCAGTGCTAGTAAAGCGACCCAAGAGACCCAGTACTTC.

On this clonotype itself: At one end, the junction sequence differs from germline, possibly due to a read error. The chain uses TRBV10-3 and TRBJ1-5, with TRBD1 matching 9 bases. Per germline, CDR1 ENHRY and CDR2 SYGVKD. The CDR3 has 17 residues. CDR3 region: CASSYGRTGGADQPQHF. In DNA form, the CDR3 reads TGTGCCAGCAGTTACGGTCGAACAGGGGGCGCGGATCAGCCCCAGCATTTT.

This clonotype came up once. The chain combines TRBV29-1 with TRBJ2-3, with unresolved D. The germline CDR1 and CDR2 sequences are SQVTM and ANQGSEA. V gave up 4 bases and J gave up 2 bases, with 13 bases separating them. The CDR3 is 14 residues long. The CDR3: CSVVDTRHTDTQYF. DNA for the CDR3: TGCAGCGTTGTTGACACCCGTCACACAGATACGCAGTATTTT.

The sample holds many counts of this clonotype. The rearrangement links TRBV4-3 to TRBJ2-5; D is possibly TRBD2 (6 bases). The CDR3 runs to 14 residues. Per germline, CDR1 LGHNA and CDR2 YSLEER. Trimming took 0 bases from V and 5 from J, leaving 10 bases between them. The CDR3 protein is CASSQDTSGETQYF. The CDR3 coding sequence is TGCGCCAGCAGCCAAGATACCAGCGGGGAGACCCAGTACTTC.

This clonotype was detected many times. The rearrangement joins TRBV7-8 to TRBJ1-5, with 9 nucleotides matching TRBD1. V shed 1 base, J shed 3 bases, and the junction held 4 bases outside the gene matches. Per germline, CDR1 SGHVS and CDR2 FQNEAQ. The CDR3 consists of 16 residues. CDR3 protein: CASSLDGTGNNQPQHF. The CDR3 nucleotides are TGTGCCAGCAGCTTAGATGGGACAGGGAACAATCAGCCCCAGCATTTT.

The gene calls are TRBV5-1 and TRBJ1-1, with 7 nucleotides matching TRBD1. The junction had 15 bases not matched to a gene; V was cut back by 4 bases and J by 6 bases. The germline CDR1 and CDR2 sequences are SGHRS and YFSETQ. This CDR3 is 16 amino acids long. This CDR3 is CASSEPSRQGGSEAFF. For the CDR3, the DNA is TGCGCCAGCAGCGAACCTTCAAGACAGGGTGGGTCTGAAGCTTTCTTT.

This clonotype appeared many times. The chain is built from TRBV2 and TRBJ1-1; perhaps TRBD1 as D (6 bases). Trimming removed 7 bases at V and 6 bases at J, with 12 bases between. Germline-derived CDR1 and CDR2 are SNHLY and FYNNEI. The CDR3 sequence is 12 residues long. The CDR3 DNA is TGTGCCAGCAAAATGACAGGTCCTGAAGCTTTCTTT. Amino acids: CASKMTGPEAFF. Combining the CDR3 with reference TRBV2 and TRBJ1-1 gives the whole variable domain EPEVTQTPSHQVTQMGQEVILRCVPISNHLYFYWYRQILGQKVEFLVSFYNNEISEKSEIFDDQFSVERPDGSNFTLKIRSTKLEDSAMYFCASKMTGPEAFFGQGTRLTVV.

Remarks on this clonotype: Because it lacks the conserved phenylalanine or tryptophan at the end, this CDR3 is likely a read error. The chain uses TRBV20-1 and TRBJ1-5; D is possibly TRBD1 (6 bases). Germline assignment: CDR1 DFQATT and CDR2 SNEGSKA (reference sequence). The CDR3 extends over 16 amino acids. Trimming removed 1 base from V and 2 bases from J, with 15 bases in between. The CDR3 coding sequence is TGCAGTGCTAGAGGAGGGGGTAGGGAGGGCAATCAGCCCCAGCATCTT. Its translation is CSARGGGREGNQPQHL.

This clonotype was counted between two and nine times. The V and J genes are TRBV19 and TRBJ1-2; D is possibly TRBD1 (6 bases). Germline CDR1 is LNHDA and CDR2 is SQIVND (reference sequence). The CDR3 is 14 residues long. Trimming left V 6 bases short and J 0 bases short, with 11 bases between. Written as DNA, the CDR3 is TGTGCCAGTAGCAGACAGGCCGCTAACTATGGCTACACCTTC. Its translation: CASSRQAANYGYTF.

This clonotype was seen once. Since a much larger clone is just one base distant, this may be a read error. The V call is TRBV7-9, the J call TRBJ2-6; D is unresolved. Trimming shortened V by 11 bases and J by 0 bases, and 23 bases separated the two germline ends. Germline CDR1 SEHNR, CDR2 FQNEAQ (reference sequence). This CDR3 region has 18 residues. CDR3 residues: CACPLRSSINSGANVLTF. The DNA of the CDR3 is TGTGCCTGCCCGCTCCGTTCCAGTATTAACTCTGGGGCCAACGTCCTGACTTTC.

Details on this clonotype: Since a much larger clone is just one base distant, this may be a read error. CDR3 coding DNA: TGTGCCAGCAGCCAAGAGGCTAGCGGGACTTCCCAAGAGACCCAGTACTTC. Translating it yields CASSQEASGTSQETQYF. The chain uses TRBV7-9 and TRBJ2-5; 9 nucleotides align to TRBD2. The length of the CDR3 is 17 residues. After removal of 5 bases from V and 1 base from J, the junction contained 11 bases not matched to a gene. CDR1 is SEHNR, CDR2 FQNEAQ, per germline (reference sequence).

V usage is TRBV6-5 and J usage is TRBJ2-7, with no clear D. Trimming shortened V by 0 bases and J by 6 bases, and 9 bases separated the two germline ends. Germline CDR1 and CDR2: MNHEY and SVGAGI. The CDR3 spans 13 residues. CDR3 sequence: CASSYSWSPEQYF. Written as DNA, the CDR3 is TGTGCCAGCAGTTACTCATGGTCCCCCGAGCAGTACTTC.

This clonotype was seen a few times. The chain links TRBV6-5 to TRBJ1-5; TRBD1 is a possible D gene (5 bases). CDR1 is MNHEY, CDR2 SVGAGI, per germline. The CDR3 covers 15 residues. V dropped 4 bases and J dropped 3 bases, with 13 bases sitting between them. The DNA of the CDR3 is TGTGCCAGCAGTTTCTTGGCAGGGTACAATCAGCCCCAGCATTTT. Amino acid sequence: CASSFLAGYNQPQHF.

This clonotype was detected many times. The genes are TRBV2 and TRBJ1-5; TRBD1 might be the D (5 bases). This CDR3 has 14 amino acids. Trimming took off 4 bases at V and 2 bases at J, with 9 bases between the two ends. Germline CDR1 and CDR2: SNHLY and FYNNEI. CDR3 coding DNA: TGTGCCAGCAGTGTCGGGGGACGCAATCAGCCCCAGCATTTT. It is translated as CASSVGGRNQPQHF. Looking up the rest from reference TRBV2 and TRBJ1-5 gives the full variable domain: EPEVTQTPSHQVTQMGQEVILRCVPISNHLYFYWYRQILGQKVEFLVSFYNNEISEKSEIFDDQFSVERPDGSNFTLKIRSTKLEDSAMYFCASSVGGRNQPQHFGDGTRLSIL.

With respect to this clonotype: This could be a read error, since a much larger clone is one nucleotide away. V and J are TRBV7-9 and TRBJ2-5, with D possibly being TRBD2 (7 bases). Per germline, CDR1 SEHNR and CDR2 FQNEAQ (reference sequence). The CDR3 is 15 amino acids. Trimming shortened V by 7 bases and J by 5 bases, and 20 bases separated the two germline ends. The CDR3 bases are TGTGCCAGCACCAATGGGGGCGGGGGTGCGGAGACCCAGTACTTC. Protein: CASTNGGGGAETQYF.

With regard to this clonotype: The junction and the germline gene differ at one end; a read error may be behind it. This rearrangement joins TRBV7-3 to TRBJ1-1; D uncertain. Germline CDR1 reads SGHTA; CDR2 reads FQGTGA. The length of the CDR3 is 19 residues. Here the CDR3 DNA reads TGCGCCAGCAGCCAACGTATATTTGTTGACGAGCGGGGGAACACTGAAGCTTTCTTT. Amino acid sequence: CASSQRIFVDERGNTEAFF.

The CDR3 DNA follows: TGTGCCAGCAGTGGTGGTGAAGATACGCAGTATTTT. This encodes CASSGGEDTQYF. The chain couples TRBV2 to TRBJ2-3; D unresolved. The length of the CDR3 is 12 residues. V was cut by 4 bases and J by 5 bases, with 7 bases left in between. Germline lookup yields CDR1 SNHLY and CDR2 FYNNEI.

This clonotype was counted a few times. In nucleotides, the CDR3 is TGTGCCAGCAGCTTAGATACTATTTACGAGCAGTACTTC. Amino acids: CASSLDTIYEQYF. The chain recombines TRBV11-2 with TRBJ2-7; no reliable D call. CDR3 length: 13 residues. In germline, CDR1 is SGHAT, CDR2 FQNNGV. V was pared by 0 bases and J by 4 bases, with 7 bases between.

The chain's CDR3 is CSAKSPQGIASYEQYF. As DNA, the CDR3 is TGCAGTGCTAAATCACCACAGGGGATCGCGTCCTACGAGCAGTACTTC. The chain joins TRBV20-1 to TRBJ2-7, with TRBD1 matching over 7 bases. From germline, CDR1 is DFQATT and CDR2 SNEGSKA (reference sequence). This CDR3 region has 16 residues. Losses at the gene ends were 4 bases for V and 1 base for J; bases not matched to a gene: 13.